This T cell receptor beta chain was profiled in a study of somatic mutations in cytotoxic T cells in rheumatoid arthritis (dated by TCRdb to 2015 to 2018). For the wider study: Before any treatment started and right after they were diagnosed, patients gave peripheral blood samples (less than 33 ml EDTA). Some V beta antibody-stained T-cell populations were flow-sorted on a FACSAria II or Sony SH800 at nearly 100% purity, and sorted V beta1+ cells also underwent TCRB sequencing. To characterize clonality, the study used TCRB deep sequencing while asking whether somatic mutations are carried by expanded CD8+ T-cell clones in newly diagnosed, untreated rheumatoid arthritis. For approximately 63 rheumatoid arthritis patients and fewer than 25 healthy controls, TCRB deep sequencing was carried out. Patient and control groups had essentially identical median ages. Results the study describes overall, beyond this receptor: An increase of CD8+ clonality with age was seen in patients (Spearman r ~ 0.53) but not in healthy controls. The antigen targets of the expanded CD8+ clones were unknown, and absence from virus-specific databases did not rule out viral specificity. Rheumatoid arthritis patients and age-matched healthy controls did not significantly differ in CD8+ T-cell clonality. In about an eighth of the roughly 65 patients, more than 20% of CD8+ cells belonged to the largest CD8+ clone, while several identical CD8+ TCRB sequences were shared between blood and synovial fluid. The slight underrepresentation of TRBV07 in patients was not corrected for multiple comparisons.

TCRB CDR3 sequencing used the immunoSEQ assay on genomic DNA. The study's processing was this. Patient CD8+ clones larger than 1% were compared against published virus-specific TCRB sequences, and only a few matched. Nothing other than productive TCRB rearrangements was included in the analyses. Defining a clone by its unique TCRB CDR3 sequence, the study calculated clonality as a productive clonality index derived from Shannon entropy. Repertoire overlap between two samples was calculated from the template counts of each clone relative to total templates per sample. A correlation with a Spearman r of 0.6 to 0.65 was found between V-gene usage by flow cytometry and V-gene usage by TCRB sequencing. TCRdb provides this immuneACCESS table in a form limited to in-frame rearrangements. Some clones are lacking; in checked studies, under half of them reflect an unresolved V gene, and why the rest are absent is not known. V and J calls and clone size are those listed in that table; D and trimming were worked out from the DNA. In this sample the table shows under 20,000 clones, about 69% of which occur a single time. The biggest ten clones account for 11% to 15% of the sample.

Positive magnetic bead selection on an AutoMACS was used to isolate CD4+ and CD8+ cells, with flow cytometry used to check purity. After a first flow cytometry screen using a TCR V beta antibody panel, clonal expansions were characterized through TCRB deep sequencing of sorted CD8+ fractions. Isolation of peripheral blood mononuclear cells was done through Ficoll-Paque PLUS density gradient separation. Using Nucleospin Tissue or Tissue XS kits, DNA was extracted from CD4-enriched, CD8-enriched or PBMC samples, with quantification by a Qubit 2.0 fluorometer. At the junction V is shortened by 5 bases and J by 7 bases; bases outside the gene matches: 6. The CDR3 spans 14 residues, from the cysteine through the phenylalanine. Only CDR3 DNA is held: 42 bases, read in frame from base 1. Via the germline V gene, CDR1 is SNHLY and CDR2 FYNNEI. Turning to this clone: The clone's antigen remains unknown. Base qualities are not provided; no much larger clone lies one nucleotide away.

The clonotype originates from an adult with rheumatoid arthritis. Input material: CD8+ T cells sorted from blood. This receptor chain uses TRBV2 and TRBJ1-4, with 8 bases matching TRBD1. DNA sequence: TGTGCCAGCAGTCCGGGACAGGCAGCTGAAAAACTGTTTTTT. It encodes CASSPGQAAEKLFF.